The 30 T cell receptor beta chains below all came from one sample that was sequenced in a study of blood T cell repertoires in COVID-19. Measured with immunoSEQ multiplex PCR; TCRdb has only the in-frame clones, and not every one. Of 10,000 to 15,000 clones listed, around 82% are singletons. Sequenced: peripheral blood. The receptors originated from a human donor in a cohort sampled during active COVID-19.

The chain combines TRBV19 with TRBJ2-1; D is unresolved. V was trimmed by 3 bases and J by 5 bases, leaving 8 bases between them. The CDR3 is 13 residues long. Germline V CDR1 and CDR2: LNHDA, SQIVND (reference sequence). This CDR3 is CASSIDGDNEQFF. The CDR3, as DNA: TGTGCCAGTAGTATTGATGGAGACAATGAGCAGTTCTTC.

The CDR3 nucleotides read TGTGCCATCAGTGAGTCGGCAGATTTGAACACTGAAGCTTTCTTT. Its translation is CAISESADLNTEAFF. V usage is TRBV10-3 and J usage is TRBJ1-1; D gene uncertain. Between the trimmed V and J ends, which lost 0 bases and 0 bases, there was a span of 8 bases. Germline V gene sequence: CDR1 ENHRY, CDR2 SYGVKD. This CDR3 is built from 15 residues.

The chain employs TRBV14 and TRBJ2-7; perhaps TRBD1 as D (6 bases). The CDR3 is made up of 16 amino acids. Deletions cut 3 bases from V and 6 bases from J, with 21 bases between. Germline CDR1 and CDR2: SGHDN and FVKESK. The chain's CDR3 is CASSHLRTGNTGEQYF. DNA for the CDR3: TGTGCCAGCAGCCACCTCCGCACAGGGAATACGGGCGAGCAGTACTTC.

This clone turned up a few times. V is TRBV6-2 or TRBV6-3 and J is TRBJ2-1; TRBD2 agrees at 10 bases. The CDR3 extends over 15 amino acids. V shed 2 bases, J shed 7 bases, and the junction held 5 bases outside the gene matches. Germline V lookup: CDR1 MNHEY, CDR2 SVGEGT. The CDR3 bases are TGTGCCAGCAGTTACATTAGCGGGGGGATAAATGAGCAGTTCTTC. This gives the protein CASSYISGGINEQFF.

The rearrangement uses TRBV19 and TRBJ2-6, with a possible D match to TRBD1 (5 bases). Trimming took off 3 bases at V and 4 bases at J, with 13 bases between the two ends. Germline lookup yields CDR1 LNHDA and CDR2 SQIVND (reference sequence). The CDR3 has 16 amino acids. The CDR3 nucleotides are TGTGCCAGTAGTATGGCAGGGTCAGGGGGGGCCAACGTCCTGACTTTC. It yields the protein CASSMAGSGGANVLTF.

The rearrangement joins TRBV3-1 (or the pseudogene TRBV3-2) to TRBJ1-1; D remains unclear. Germline V lookup: CDR1 LGHDT, CDR2 YNNKEL (reference sequence). CDR3 length: 13 amino acids. Trimming left V 2 bases short and J 11 bases short, with 15 bases between. The CDR3 region is CASSQHREFPAFF. The CDR3 DNA reads TGTGCCAGCAGCCAACACCGGGAGTTCCCGGCTTTCTTT.

This clone came up a few times. The gene calls are TRBV9 and TRBJ1-2; 7 positions match TRBD1. Trimming at V came to 5 bases and at J to 8 bases, leaving 15 bases not matched to a gene. Germline V gene sequence: CDR1 SGDLS, CDR2 YYNGEE. The CDR3 is 15 residues long. CDR3 sequence: CASRSDREQLGGYTF. The DNA for the CDR3 is TGTGCCAGCAGAAGCGACAGGGAGCAGCTGGGAGGCTACACCTTC.

This rearrangement joins TRBV6-4 to TRBJ2-6; 7 bases map to TRBD1. Germline V gene lookup returns CDR1 MRHNA and CDR2 SNTAGT. This CDR3 comprises 17 residues. Trimming removed 5 bases from V and 2 bases from J; junction bases left unmatched: 9. CDR3 nucleotides: TGTGCCAGCAGTACTTTGGACAGGCAAACTGGGGCCAACGTCCTGACTTTC. This translates into CASSTLDRQTGANVLTF.

The chain recombines TRBV7-9 with TRBJ2-2, with 9 bases that match TRBD1. The V gene's germline CDR1 is SEHNR and CDR2 FQNEAQ (reference sequence). V shed 3 bases and J 4 bases; nucleotides not matched to a gene: 3. The CDR3 sequence is 15 residues long. In DNA, the CDR3 is TGTGCCAGCAGCTTTGGGACAGGGAGCACCGGGGAGCTGTTTTTT. As protein: CASSFGTGSTGELFF.

This clone has just a few counts. The rearrangement joins TRBV5-1 to TRBJ1-2, with D possibly TRBD1 on 6 matching bases. V lost 5 bases and J 6 bases, leaving 14 bases between the germline ends. The CDR3 covers 13 residues. Germline CDR1 SGHRS, CDR2 YFSETQ. The CDR3 coding sequence is TGCGCCAGCAGGGATACAGGGTCCCATGGCTACACCTTC. Encoded protein: CASRDTGSHGYTF.

The V gene is TRBV5-1, the J gene TRBJ1-2; TRBD1 might be the D (5 bases). Trimming took off 4 bases at V and 8 bases at J, with 21 bases between the two ends. The CDR3 has 15 residues. Germline V gives CDR1 SGHRS, CDR2 YFSETQ. The CDR3 sequence: CASSPREPGGYGYTF. The CDR3, as DNA: TGCGCCAGCAGCCCCCGAGAGCCGGGGGGATACGGCTACACCTTC.

J is TRBJ2-5 and V is TRBV19; TRBD1 might be the D (6 bases). The germline gives CDR1 LNHDA, CDR2 SQIVND (reference sequence). V was shortened by 1 base and J by 1 base, with 10 bases between the two germline ends. The CDR3 loop spans 15 amino acids. The CDR3 region is CASSIGQGLQETQYF. Written as DNA, the CDR3 is TGTGCCAGTAGTATAGGTCAGGGGCTCCAAGAGACCCAGTACTTC.

The chain couples TRBV9 to TRBJ1-2; no clear D. The germline CDR1 and CDR2 sequences are SGDLS and YYNGEE. Trimming stripped 0 bases from V and 3 bases from J, with 6 bases between. The CDR3 extends over 13 amino acids. For the CDR3, the DNA is TGTGCCAGCAGCGTAGACAGAGACTATGGCTACACCTTC. Protein: CASSVDRDYGYTF.

The rearrangement joins TRBV29-1 to TRBJ2-3; the match to TRBD2 covers 7 bases. Germline values: CDR1 SQVTM, CDR2 ANQGSEA. With V trimmed by 7 bases and J by 0 bases, 7 bases remained unmatched. This CDR3 spans 14 amino acids. The CDR3 reads CSARSGASTDTQYF. The CDR3 coding sequence is TGCAGCGCCAGAAGCGGGGCTAGCACAGATACGCAGTATTTT.

The gene calls are TRBV30 and TRBJ2-3; 13 nucleotides align to TRBD2. This CDR3 comprises 15 residues. Germline CDR1 reads GTSNPN; CDR2 reads SVGIG (reference sequence). Trimming removed 2 bases from V and 6 bases from J; junction bases left unmatched: 5. The CDR3 DNA follows: TGTGCCTGGAGTAAACTAGCGGGGGGGCCGGATACGCAGTATTTT. Translated: CAWSKLAGGPDTQYF.

The chain joins TRBV7-2 to TRBJ2-3; no reliable D call. V lost 4 bases and J 0 bases, leaving 8 bases between the germline ends. CDR1 and CDR2 (germline): SGHTA, FQGNSA. The CDR3 contains 14 residues. In DNA, the CDR3 is TGTGCCAGCAGCTCTCTTCCTAGCACAGATACGCAGTATTTT. It encodes CASSSLPSTDTQYF.

This clone was seen more than once but under ten times. This sequence joins TRBV27 and TRBJ1-1; possible D gene TRBD1, 5 bases. V lost 3 bases and J 4 bases, leaving 9 bases between the germline ends. Germline CDR1 reads MNHEY; CDR2 reads SMNVEV (reference sequence). The length of the CDR3 is 13 residues. For the CDR3, the DNA is TGTGCCAGCAGTTTCGTTAGGGGCACTGAAGCTTTCTTT. This sequence encodes CASSFVRGTEAFF.

The chain combines TRBV5-1 with TRBJ1-1; D is uncertain. The CDR3 is 14 amino acids. V was pared by 1 base and J by 1 base, with 8 bases between. Germline CDR1 is SGHRS and CDR2 is YFSETQ. CDR3 in DNA: TGCGCCAGCAGCTTGACAGTAAAGAACACTGAAGCTTTCTTT. As protein: CASSLTVKNTEAFF.

This rearrangement joins TRBV6-5 to TRBJ1-4; the D gene is possibly TRBD1 (6 bases). The V and J ends lost 4 bases and 8 bases respectively, with 11 bases between them. The CDR3 sequence is 13 residues long. Germline lookup yields CDR1 MNHEY and CDR2 SVGAGI. DNA for the CDR3: TGTGCCAGCAGTTCACAGGGCGGCGAAAAACTGTTTTTT. Translated: CASSSQGGEKLFF.

The J gene is TRBJ1-6, the V gene TRBV5-1, with D tentatively TRBD1 (5 bases). There are 14 residues in the CDR3. The V end lost 4 bases, the J end lost 7 bases, and 12 bases lay between the germline ends. Germline V lookup: CDR1 SGHRS, CDR2 YFSETQ. Here the CDR3 reads CASSPLQGNSPLHF. CDR3 DNA: TGCGCCAGCAGCCCCCTCCAGGGAAATTCACCCCTCCACTTT.

The chain uses TRBV29-1 and TRBJ1-2, with a weak D call TRBD1 (6 bases). The CDR3 contains 14 residues. V was trimmed by 1 base and J by 0 bases, leaving 9 bases between them. The V gene's germline CDR1 is SQVTM and CDR2 ANQGSEA. The CDR3 sequence: CSVEGTAPNYGYTF. DNA of the CDR3: TGCAGCGTTGAAGGGACAGCACCTAACTATGGCTACACCTTC. The whole variable domain, remainder taken from reference TRBV29-1 and TRBJ1-2, is SAVISQKPSRDICQRGTSLTIQCQVDSQVTMMFWYRQQPGQSLTLIATANQGSEATYESGFVIDKFPISRPNLTFSTLTVSNMSPEDSSIYLCSVEGTAPNYGYTFGSGTRLTVV.

V usage is TRBV15 and J usage is TRBJ1-1; 9 nucleotides line up with TRBD1. Germline V gene data show CDR1 as LNHNV and CDR2 as YYDKDF (reference sequence). With 8 bases clipped from V and 5 bases from J, the junction kept 12 bases outside the gene matches. This CDR3 has 15 residues. The CDR3 reads CATYRRGQGDTEAFF. The CDR3 DNA is TGTGCCACCTATCGCCGGGGACAGGGAGATACTGAAGCTTTCTTT.

The gene calls are TRBV5-1 and TRBJ2-3; TRBD2 agrees at 11 bases. This CDR3 has 16 residues. The V and J ends lost 2 bases and 2 bases, in that order; junction bases with no gene match: 4. Germline V CDR1 and CDR2: SGHRS, YFSETQ. CDR3 sequence (DNA): TGCGCCAGCAGCTTACCACTAGCGGGGGTCACAGATACGCAGTATTTT. Translated: CASSLPLAGVTDTQYF.

CDR3 sequence: CASSQSTGNYGYTF. CDR3 coding DNA: TGCGCCAGCAGCCAATCGACAGGGAACTATGGCTACACCTTC. The chain employs TRBV4-3 and TRBJ1-2, with 7 bases fitting TRBD1. This CDR3 contains 14 residues. Germline lookup yields CDR1 LGHNA and CDR2 YSLEER. V was clipped by 2 bases and J by 2 bases; unmatched bases: 2.

The J gene is TRBJ2-3, the V gene TRBV5-1; 7 positions match TRBD2. V lost 0 bases, J lost 4 bases, and 8 bases stayed unmatched. This CDR3 contains 16 residues. Germline V gene lookup returns CDR1 SGHRS and CDR2 YFSETQ. Here the CDR3 reads CASSLERGEISDTQYF. CDR3 nucleotides: TGCGCCAGCAGCTTGGAACGGGGGGAGATCTCAGATACGCAGTATTTT.

The chain employs TRBV25-1 and TRBJ2-5; 15 positions match TRBD2. V lost 5 bases and J lost 5; bases outside the gene matches: 6. The CDR3 has 16 residues. The germline CDR1 and CDR2 sequences are MGHDK and SYGVNS. CDR3 loop: CASSPGLAGGRETQYF. DNA for the CDR3: TGTGCCAGCAGTCCTGGACTAGCGGGGGGGCGGGAGACCCAGTACTTC.

V usage is TRBV6-6 and J usage is TRBJ1-4; D not certain. The CDR3 loop spans 15 amino acids. With 5 bases removed from V and 3 bases from J, the gap between germline ends came to 13 bases. The germline gives CDR1 MNHNY, CDR2 SVGAGI (reference sequence). The CDR3, as DNA: TGTGCCAGCAGTGCAAGGTCTGCGGCTAATGAAAAACTGTTTTTT. Protein product: CASSARSAANEKLFF.

The chain joins TRBV6-5 to TRBJ2-7, with TRBD1 matching 7 bases. Germline V CDR1 and CDR2: MNHEY, SVGAGI. The CDR3 is made up of 13 amino acids. J gave up 4 bases and V 6 bases, and 6 bases lay outside the gene matches. In DNA form, the CDR3 reads TGTGCCAGCAGGCCGGGACAGTCTTACGAGCAGTACTTC. Amino acids: CASRPGQSYEQYF.

The CDR3 sequence is CASSLPTADQFF. In nucleotides, the CDR3 is TGTGCCAGCAGTTTACCAACAGCGGACCAGTTCTTC. This chain links TRBV12-3 or TRBV12-4 with TRBJ2-1, with D tentatively TRBD2 (5 bases). The CDR3 spans 12 residues. Deletions cut 2 bases from V and 13 bases from J, with 12 bases between.

This CDR3 is CASSLALGGGAYTQYF. CDR3 in DNA: TGTGCCAGCAGCTTAGCGCTGGGCGGGGGGGCGTATACGCAGTATTTT. The rearrangement uses TRBV7-2 and TRBJ2-3; 9 nucleotides agree with TRBD2. The V and J ends lost 0 bases and 7 bases, in that order; junction bases with no gene match: 8. Looked up from germline, CDR1 is SGHTA and CDR2 is FQGNSA. The CDR3 length is 16 residues.